What follows are 21 T cell receptor beta chains derived from one specimen sequenced in a study of shared clonotypes between healthy human individuals. Generated by immunoSEQ multiplex PCR, the TCRdb table keeps only in-frame clones and is missing some. The sample lists 2 million to 2.5 million clones; 80% to 95% were seen once. Sequencing was done on a sample of naive CD4+ T cells from PBMCs. Subset described: CD45RA+ positively selected. These receptors originate from a man aged 18 to 30 in good health. Some clones in this sample may be carry-over from other donors' samples.

The V gene is TRBV5-1, the J gene TRBJ2-3, with 9 bases that match TRBD1. The ends lost 3 bases at V and 6 bases at J; junction bases unmatched: 8. The CDR3 is 15 residues long. CDR1 and CDR2 from the germline V gene are SGHRS and YFSETQ. In DNA form, the CDR3 reads TGCGCCAGCAGCTCACGGACAGGGGCTGAGGATACGCAGTATTTT. Its translation is CASSSRTGAEDTQYF.

The chain is built from TRBV7-8 and TRBJ2-1; 7 bases fit TRBD2. In germline, CDR1 is SGHVS, CDR2 FQNEAQ. The CDR3 consists of 11 residues. After removal of 5 bases from V and 15 bases from J, the junction contained 7 bases not matched to a gene. CDR3 in amino acids: CASSGRDYPFF. CDR3 in DNA: TGTGCCAGCAGCGGCCGGGACTATCCGTTCTTC.

This chain joins TRBV6-6 and TRBJ1-3, with D possibly TRBD1 on 5 matching bases. V was trimmed by 2 bases and J by 3 bases, leaving 11 bases between them. CDR1 is MNHNY and CDR2 is SVGAGI in the germline V gene (reference sequence). CDR3 length: 15 residues. The CDR3: CASSYEGLGGNTIYF. In DNA form, the CDR3 reads TGTGCCAGCAGTTACGAGGGGTTAGGTGGAAACACCATATATTTT.

The chain uses TRBV4-1 and TRBJ2-1, with 12 positions matching TRBD2. The V gene's germline CDR1 is MGHRA and CDR2 YSYEKL. This CDR3 region has 17 residues. V lost 3 bases to trimming and J lost 2 bases; unmatched junction nucleotides: 5. Here the CDR3 reads CASSHPSGRGTYNEQFF. The CDR3 DNA is TGCGCCAGCAGCCATCCTAGCGGGAGGGGTACCTACAATGAGCAGTTCTTC.

The V gene is TRBV18, the J gene TRBJ2-7; D remains ambiguous. Trimming took 5 bases from V and 2 from J, leaving 10 bases between them. CDR3 length: 13 amino acids. The germline V gene has CDR1 KGHSH and CDR2 LQKENI. CDR3 loop: CASSNLPPYEQYF. CDR3 DNA: TGTGCCAGCTCAAACCTCCCTCCCTACGAGCAGTACTTC.

CDR3 region: CASKSGVQTQYF. The CDR3 DNA follows: TGTGCCAGCAAGAGCGGCGTACAGACCCAGTACTTC. The chain employs TRBV6-1 and TRBJ2-5; a possible D gene is TRBD2 (5 bases). Trimming removed 7 bases from V and 6 bases from J, with 12 bases in between. The CDR3 extends over 12 amino acids. Per germline, CDR1 MNHNS and CDR2 SASEGT.

The chain joins TRBV5-4 to TRBJ2-7; unclear D gene. The CDR3 has 15 residues. V lost 0 bases, J lost 1 base, and 11 bases lay in between. Looked up from germline, CDR1 is SGHNT and CDR2 is YYREEE (reference sequence). For the CDR3, the DNA is TGTGCCAGCAGCTTGGTAGGGTCTCTTTCCTACGAGCAGTACTTC. Its translation is CASSLVGSLSYEQYF.

The J gene is TRBJ1-3, the V gene TRBV4-1; D not certain. The CDR3 loop spans 17 amino acids. Germline CDR1 reads MGHRA; CDR2 reads YSYEKL. Trimming pared 2 bases from V and 0 bases from J, leaving 14 bases between. CDR3 sequence (DNA): TGCGCCAGCAGCCAAACCCCGACGGGCTACTCTGGAAACACCATATATTTT. It codes for CASSQTPTGYSGNTIYF.

V gene TRBV7-2 combines with J gene TRBJ2-1; 10 bases are a match to TRBD2. With 5 bases clipped from V and 9 bases from J, the junction kept 10 bases outside the gene matches. This CDR3 spans 15 amino acids. In germline, CDR1 is SGHTA, CDR2 FQGNSA. CDR3 DNA: TGTGCCAGCAGCCAAGCGGGAGGGCCGGTTATTGAGCAGTTCTTC. Residues: CASSQAGGPVIEQFF.

The chain has TRBV5-1 and TRBJ1-1; D perhaps matches TRBD1 (5 bases). In germline, CDR1 is SGHRS, CDR2 YFSETQ. This CDR3 has 15 amino acids. With 1 base removed from V and 0 bases from J, the gap between germline ends came to 10 bases. In nucleotides, the CDR3 is TGCGCCAGCAGCTTGTTCGGGACGGTGAACACTGAAGCTTTCTTT. This translates into CASSLFGTVNTEAFF. The variable domain in full, completed from reference TRBV5-1 and TRBJ1-1, reads KAGVTQTPRYLIKTRGQQVTLSCSPISGHRSVSWYQQTPGQGLQFLFEYFSETQRNKGNFPGRFSGRQFSNSRSEMNVSTLELGDSALYLCASSLFGTVNTEAFFGQGTRLTVV.

The V call is TRBV4-3, the J call TRBJ2-5, with D hard to call. Trimming shortened V by 0 bases and J by 4 bases, and 12 bases separated the two germline ends. Germline CDR1 and CDR2: LGHNA and YSLEER. The CDR3 covers 15 residues. CDR3 nucleotide sequence: TGCGCCAGCAGCCAAGATCCTGCTAGGAGAGAGACCCAGTACTTC. Amino acids: CASSQDPARRETQYF.

The DNA of the CDR3 is TGTGCCAGCAGCTTAGAGGTGGGCGGGAGCTCCTACGAGCAGTACTTC. Translated, it gives CASSLEVGGSSYEQYF. The chain employs TRBV7-9 and TRBJ2-7; TRBD2 matches at 7 bases. Trimming cost V 1 base and J 0 bases; bases outside gene matches: 6. The CDR3 has 16 residues. Per germline, CDR1 SEHNR and CDR2 FQNEAQ (reference sequence).

A few counts support this clone. The chain joins TRBV5-1 to TRBJ1-2; 8 bases are a match to TRBD1. J gave up 6 bases and V 3 bases, and 10 bases lay outside the gene matches. The CDR3 is made up of 15 amino acids. The V gene's germline CDR1 is SGHRS and CDR2 YFSETQ. The CDR3 sequence: CASSSDGQGGDGYTF. CDR3 DNA sequence: TGCGCCAGCAGCTCCGACGGACAGGGTGGGGATGGCTACACCTTC.

The chain uses TRBV4-3 and TRBJ2-1; no definite D call. Germline V lookup: CDR1 LGHNA, CDR2 YSLEER. Trimming removed 1 base from V and 0 bases from J, with 7 bases in between. The CDR3 is made up of 15 amino acids. The CDR3 nucleotides are TGCGCCAGCAGCCAAGGGGCCTTCTCCTACAATGAGCAGTTCTTC. This sequence encodes CASSQGAFSYNEQFF.

Points on this clone: Within the sample, other DNA sequences also encode this same CDR3. This chain joins TRBV27 and TRBJ1-1; a weak D match, TRBD1 (6 bases). Germline lookup yields CDR1 MNHEY and CDR2 SMNVEV (reference sequence). V was pared by 4 bases and J by 0 bases, with 6 bases between. This CDR3 contains 13 residues. The CDR3 protein is CASSYRVNTEAFF. The CDR3, as DNA: TGTGCCAGCAGTTACAGGGTGAACACTGAAGCTTTCTTT.

The chain employs TRBV6-5 and TRBJ1-5, with 7 bases fitting TRBD1. The CDR3 consists of 15 residues. Germline values: CDR1 MNHEY, CDR2 SVGAGI. Trimming cost V 5 bases and J 5 bases; bases outside gene matches: 9. The CDR3 DNA reads TGTGCCAGCAGTAGGGCCTTTCAGGGGGATCAGCCCCAGCATTTT. Translating gives CASSRAFQGDQPQHF.

V is TRBV6-5 and J is TRBJ2-3; D ambiguous. The V gene's germline CDR1 is MNHEY and CDR2 SVGAGI. V was shortened by 2 bases and J by 1 base, with 10 bases between the two germline ends. The CDR3 is made up of 15 amino acids. In DNA form, the CDR3 reads TGTGCCAGCAGTTACCGCTCAGGACGCACAGATACGCAGTATTTT. It is translated as CASSYRSGRTDTQYF.

The CDR3 protein is CASSGRIDGGVNEKLFF. The CDR3 bases are TGTGCCAGCAGCGGGAGGATAGACGGAGGCGTCAATGAAAAACTGTTTTTT. V and J are TRBV5-8 and TRBJ1-4; D uncertain. Germline V gene lookup returns CDR1 SGHTS and CDR2 YDEGEE. Trimming removed 4 bases from V and 5 bases from J, with 21 bases in between. CDR3 size: 17 residues.

The V gene is TRBV5-1, the J gene TRBJ2-2; D remains unclear. Germline V gives CDR1 SGHRS, CDR2 YFSETQ. V was trimmed by 4 bases and J by 0 bases, leaving 13 bases between them. This CDR3 contains 16 residues. The CDR3: CASSRFFPANTGELFF. The DNA for the CDR3 is TGCGCCAGCAGCCGATTTTTTCCCGCGAACACCGGGGAGCTGTTTTTT.

As concerns this clone: This same CDR3 is encoded by further DNA sequences in the sample. The chain carries TRBV4-2 and TRBJ1-5; the D is unclear. The V and J ends lost 0 bases and 4 bases respectively, with 4 bases between them. The CDR3 consists of 13 residues. Germline CDR1 is LGHNA and CDR2 is YNFKEQ. The CDR3 sequence is CASSQDSNQPQHF. In nucleotides, the CDR3 is TGTGCCAGCAGCCAAGATAGTAATCAGCCCCAGCATTTT.

This clone was detected only once. The chain couples TRBV7-8 to TRBJ2-1; TRBD2 agrees at 8 bases. Trimming cost V 1 base and J 3 bases; bases outside gene matches: 11. The length of the CDR3 is 18 residues. Germline V gene lookup returns CDR1 SGHVS and CDR2 FQNEAQ. The CDR3 region has the DNA TGTGCCAGCAGCTTAGGCTATTTTCGCGGGGGGTACTACAATGAGCAGTTCTTC. It encodes CASSLGYFRGGYYNEQFF.